This paragraph reports one TCR beta chain. Its antigen remains undetermined. The data stem from a study of CXCR3-negative and CXCR3-positive naive CD8 T cells (dated by TCRdb to about 2019). In the study overall: In total, about 130 million TRB reads were obtained, which works out to roughly 1.5 +/- 0.3 million reads per library. Diversity and physicochemical repertoire analyses covered 10 to 11 donors pooled from two independent experiments. Naive subsets from about 5 donors and memory cells from 3 donors were included in the TRBV-TRBJ cluster analysis.

Based on the germline V gene, the CDR1 and CDR2 sequences are SGHRS and YFSETQ. Including the terminal cysteine and phenylalanine, the CDR3 comprises 16 residues. A DNA sequence was not provided. Each CD8+ T cell subset was flow-sorted in triplicate, with roughly 310,000 cells per subset placed directly into RLT lysis buffer. To exclude memory contaminants, naive CD8+ T cells were stringently defined as CD45RO-CCR7+CD27+CD95-. Peripheral blood mononuclear cells were isolated from buffy coats by standard density gradient centrifugation. A FACSAria III was used to flow-sort naive CD8+ T cells into CXCR3-negative and CXCR3-positive populations. Total RNA was extracted from sorted cells using an RNeasy Mini Kit. Sequencing used a NextSeq 550. The Human TCR Profiling Kit (MiLaboratory) was used to make UMI-labeled 5' RACE TRB cDNA libraries. cDNA synthesis used the entire amount of extracted RNA, and PCR amplification then used the entire amount of cDNA produced. The libraries were made side by side, with each library going through the same number of PCR cycles. The published analysis was carried out like this. MIGEC and MiXCR extracted about 49,000 +/- 11,000 unique UMI-labeled TRB cDNA molecules per library, requiring at least two reads per UMI. An average of roughly 40,000 +/- 10,000 functional in-frame TRB CDR3 nucleotide clonotypes without stop codons was found per library. Diversity metrics, including normalized Shannon-Wiener and Chao1, were computed in VDJtools after downsampling to 5000 UMI-labeled TRB molecules per sample. VDJtools computed clonotype-size-weighted physicochemical properties of the central five CDR3 residues: interaction energy, strength, volume and Kidera factor 4. One entry per CDR3 protein sequence results from the TCRdb reprocessing of the reads, with DNA left out. None of the V and J calls come from the authors' own analysis; TCRdb made them. The sample table holds about 41,000 distinct CDR3 sequences. The top ten clonotypes cover around 2% of the sample.

Study-wide conclusions, independent of this receptor: Compared with CXCR3-negative naive cells, CXCR3-positive naive cells had TRB CDR3s with higher hydrophobicity (lower Kidera factor 4), lower energy, and higher strength and volume indices. Naive CXCR3-negative and CXCR3-positive cells from the same donor showed similar TRBV-TRBJ usage, whereas memory cells showed distinct patterns. Surface CD5, linked to self-reactivity in mice, was comparable between naive subsets; TCR interaction strength was therefore also inferred from TRB CDR3 physicochemical properties. Freshly isolated PBMCs were used for most assays because CXCR3 expression partially decreased after cryopreservation. Repertoire diversity was comparably high in both naive subsets but much lower in memory CD8+ T cells.

The sample consisted of naive CXCR3- CD8+ T cells from blood. Per the publication, the cell subset or site label means: CD45RO-CCR7+CD27+CD95- naive CD8+ T cells lacking CXCR3 (TNR3-). The sequence links TRBV5-1 to TRBJ2-1; TCRdb's assignment of TRBD2 cannot be checked, as there is no DNA. This clonotype originated in a human donor in good health. Some clones in this sample may be carry-over from other donors' samples. The CDR3: CASSLSGSRSYNEQFF.